This paragraph reports one TCR beta chain. This clone has a single count. The antigen this receptor binds is unknown. Base-call qualities are not available, and no considerably larger clone is one nucleotide away. This specimen belongs to a study of blood T cell repertoires in COVID-19 (dated by TCRdb to about 2020). As for the study more broadly: Collaborator samples came from the United States, Italy and Spain and covered acute and convalescent phases of COVID-19. The dataset comprised deeply sampled blood TCRbeta repertoires from subjects exposed to, actively infected with, or recovered from COVID-19. The samples were drawn from two sources: the first 160 participants of the ongoing ImmuneRACE study, and 1,254 subjects contributed by 6 global collaborators. Where available, HLA class I and class II types were obtained from metadata supplied by the sample provider rather than from assay-based typing. The repertoires were released in a freely available public database intended as a resource for research on the immune response to SARS-CoV-2. The material from the prospective study consisted of cDNA or gDNA derived from T cells, B-cell-depleted T cells, or PBMCs. Sample metadata almost always included a de-identified subject ID, COVID-19 status, age in years and sex. Study-wide conclusions, independent of this receptor: How much clinical and demographic metadata was included differed by source and by participant, and the metadata was provided uncurated.

TCRbeta CDR3 regions were amplified from genomic DNA by means of the immunoSEQ Assay, a bias-controlled multiplex PCR. Turning to the authors' computational methods: The number of nucleated cells in each sample was estimated by amplification of reference gene primers within the assay. Sequence reads were collapsed and filtered to measure the absolute abundance of every unique TCRbeta CDR3 rearrangement. Productive Simpson clonality was computed per sample as the square root of Simpson's diversity index over productive rearrangements. TCRdb stores this immuneACCESS table with in-frame sequences only. Part of the clones is absent; in the studies checked, under half of the shortfall reflects unresolved V genes, and no reason is known for the rest. V and J calls and clone size come straight from that table; D and trimming were deduced from the DNA. For this sample there are about 250,000 clones; 80% to 90% appear just once. The top ten clones comprise under 2.5% of the sample.

Reading the germline V gene (reference sequence) gives CDR1 GTSNPN and CDR2 SVGIG. Trimming costs V 0 bases and J 2 bases, and their ends lie 22 bases apart. The CDR3, from cysteine to phenylalanine, totals 18 residues. The kept DNA is CDR3 alone, 54 bases in frame from the first base. Enrolling through a virtual design, the prospective study's participants ranged in age from about 18 to 89 years and lived across 24 United States geographic areas. To assign participants to cohorts, the prospective study relied on clinical history that participants themselves reported in a screening survey and a study questionnaire. ImmuneRACE Cohort 3 recovered participants were defined by two consecutive negative NP/OP PCR tests, healthcare professional clearance, or symptom resolution. Mobile phlebotomists in the prospective study collected whole blood, serum and a nasopharyngeal or oropharyngeal swab from every participant. Additional blood draws and questionnaires over a 2-month period could optionally be provided by prospective study participants. Prospective study blood samples were shipped either frozen or at room temperature before DNA extraction.

Input material: PBMCs or T cells enriched from blood (not recorded which). This TCR came from a woman aged 18-29 years who had recovered from COVID-19. The sequence links TRBV30 to TRBJ1-2; the D segment could be TRBD1, given 5 matching bases. CDR3 loop: CAWSVFRTSSPTNYGYTF. The DNA is TGTGCCTGGAGTGTCTTTCGGACATCCAGTCCCACCAACTATGGCTACACCTTC.